The entry that follows covers one TCR beta chain sequence. The antigen is undetermined. This sample is drawn from a study of shared clonotypes between healthy human individuals. Study-wide findings and caveats: Naive CD4 clonotypes were shared across a few donors at around 5%.

Assay used: immunoSEQ multiplex PCR; TCRdb lists only in-frame clones, some missing. The table shows a few million clones, with approximately 93% occurring only once. The CDR3 length is 16 residues. Per the germline V gene, CDR1 is SQVTM and CDR2 is ANQGSEA. Trimming shortened V by 4 bases and J by 4 bases, and 20 bases separated the two germline ends. This clonotype was sampled from a man between 18 and 35 years old in good health. Some clones in this sample may be carry-over from other donors' samples. The sample was naive CD4+ T cells from PBMCs. This sample's subset: CD45RA+ positively selected. This sequence joins TRBV29-1 and TRBJ2-1, with a weak D call TRBD1 (6 bases). CDR3 sequence: CSVVGVRGTQYNEQFF. DNA of the CDR3: TGCAGCGTTGTGGGGGTCCGAGGGACACAATACAATGAGCAGTTCTTC.